This T cell receptor (beta chain) was recorded in a study of cytomegalovirus exposure and HLA in healthy donors. A multiplex PCR was run with 60 Vbeta primers and 13 Jbeta primers. Using immunoSEQ multiplex PCR, the repertoire was profiled, and TCRdb retains in-frame clones only, with some absent. The table includes about 150,000 clones, roughly 80% detected once. This TCR was recovered from a middle-aged man in good health and CMV-seropositive. Sequenced material: PBMCs.

This CDR3 is CATVSGHSRNEQFF. The CDR3 DNA reads TGTGCCACTGTTTCGGGACATAGTCGGAATGAGCAGTTCTTC. This chain joins TRBV2 and TRBJ2-1; maybe TRBD1 (6 bases). The germline V and J ends were trimmed by 10 bases and 7 bases, with 20 bases remaining between them. Germline V gene data show CDR1 as SNHLY and CDR2 as FYNNEI. The CDR3 extends over 14 amino acids. The full variable domain, rest sourced from reference TRBV2 and TRBJ2-1, is EPEVTQTPSHQVTQMGQEVILRCVPISNHLYFYWYRQILGQKVEFLVSFYNNEISEKSEIFDDQFSVERPDGSNFTLKIRSTKLEDSAMYFCATVSGHSRNEQFFGPGTRLTVL.